This T cell receptor (beta chain) was retrieved from a study of regulatory T cells in long-lasting Graves disease. Sequencing libraries for TCR beta were prepared with iRepertoire HTBI primers and Arm-PCR of CDR3 regions. TCRdb processed the multiplex PCR reads anew with MiXCR; each CDR3 protein has one entry. The table shows hundreds of thousands of distinct CDR3 sequences, with around 20% occurring only once. Study-wide points: Analysis covered peripheral blood alone, not thyroid tissue. Segments TRBV28, TRBJ1-2 and TRBJ2-5 showed preferential usage in persistent disease.

Germline CDR1 is MNHNS and CDR2 is SASEGT. Trimming took off 6 bases at V and 1 base at J, with 15 bases between the two ends. CDR3 length: 15 residues. Time point denoted: persistent/refractory GD, antithyroid drugs over 5 years with positive TRAb. PBMC RNA was the source of the TCR library. An endocrinology department in Xi'an, China, supplied the patients. Peripheral blood, 7 to 9.5 milliliters per patient, was collected in EDTA tubes. As for this clonotype: Its antigen is unidentified.

This sequence joins TRBV6-1 and TRBJ1-1, with no clear D. This sample comprised peripheral blood mononuclear cells (PBMCs), obtained when the disease was refractory, from a patient treated with antithyroid drugs. The receptor was derived from a female donor with Graves disease. CDR3 bases: TGTGCCAGCAGGGTTGGGTCTACCGCGAACACTGAAGCTTTCTTT. The encoded protein is CASRVGSTANTEAFF.